Below, 6 T cell receptor beta chains from the same sample are listed, as sequenced in a study of circulating and synovial CD4+ cells in juvenile arthritis. TCRdb's table, derived via immunoSEQ multiplex PCR, lists solely in-frame clones and lacks some. The data show some 2,600 clones, about nine tenths seen once. The specimen was HLA-DR+ CD4+ T cells from blood. The subset: circulating pathogenic-like lymphocytes, sorted as HLA-DR+CD14-CD3+CD4+CD25low/- blood T cells. All receptors derive from a human donor with juvenile idiopathic arthritis.

V and J are TRBV14 and TRBJ2-3; D gene uncertain. With 4 bases removed from V and 4 bases from J, the gap between germline ends came to 3 bases. The CDR3 loop spans 11 amino acids. From germline, CDR1 is SGHDN and CDR2 FVKESK. In DNA, the CDR3 is TGTGCCAGCAGCCCCGCAGATACGCAGTATTTT. This sequence encodes CASSPADTQYF.

About this clone: The same CDR3 is also encoded by other DNA sequences in this sample. This chain connects TRBV4-2 to TRBJ1-6; 7 bases agree with TRBD1. Germline CDR1 LGHNA, CDR2 YNFKEQ. V shed 0 bases, J shed 6 bases, and the junction held 11 bases outside the gene matches. This CDR3 has 18 residues. CDR3 in amino acids: CASSQEPPGGGSNSPLHF. CDR3 nucleotide sequence: TGTGCCAGCAGCCAAGAGCCCCCAGGGGGAGGATCTAATTCACCCCTCCACTTT.

This chain connects TRBV2 to TRBJ2-5, with D possibly being TRBD2 (6 bases). Germline CDR1 is SNHLY and CDR2 is FYNNEI. The V end was cut by 3 bases, the J end by 3 bases, with 20 bases between. This CDR3 has 17 amino acids. The CDR3 DNA follows: TGTGCCAGCAGTGATCTAGCGACCTATAGGGTAGAAGAGACCCAGTACTTC. This codes for CASSDLATYRVEETQYF.

V is TRBV7-2 and J is TRBJ2-5; D is perhaps TRBD1 (5 bases). V was pared by 7 bases and J by 3 bases, with 12 bases between. The CDR3 is 13 amino acids. Germline V gene data show CDR1 as SGHTA and CDR2 as FQGNSA. The CDR3 loop is CASTYRLEETQYF. CDR3 nucleotides: TGTGCCAGCACCTACAGGTTAGAAGAGACCCAGTACTTC.

This rearrangement joins TRBV6-4 to TRBJ2-3, with a tentative D call TRBD1 (6 bases). CDR3 length: 15 residues. Germline V lookup: CDR1 MRHNA, CDR2 SNTAGT. Trimming shortened V by 10 bases and J by 1 base, and 18 bases separated the two germline ends. Here the CDR3 reads CATGPGTSGTDTQYF. CDR3 DNA: TGTGCCACCGGTCCTGGGACATCGGGCACAGATACGCAGTATTTT.

The chain is built from TRBV1 and TRBJ2-3; TRBD2 was called by the table and not checked on the DNA. TRBV1 constitutes a pseudogene. There are 21 residues in the CDR3. The CDR3 protein is CTSSQEFTSGGETSSTDTQYF. The CDR3 nucleotides are TGCACCAGCAGCCAAGAATTTACTAGCGGGGGGGAGACATCTAGCACAGATACGCAGTATTTT.